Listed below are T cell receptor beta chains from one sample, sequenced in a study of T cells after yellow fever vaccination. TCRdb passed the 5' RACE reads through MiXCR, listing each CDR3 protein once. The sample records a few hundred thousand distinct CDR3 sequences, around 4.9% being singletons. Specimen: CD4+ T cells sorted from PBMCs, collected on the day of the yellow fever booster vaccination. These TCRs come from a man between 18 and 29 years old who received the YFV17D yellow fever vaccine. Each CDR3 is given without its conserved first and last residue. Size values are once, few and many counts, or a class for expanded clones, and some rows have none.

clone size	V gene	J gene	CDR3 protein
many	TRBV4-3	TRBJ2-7	ASSQDWDSGGEQY
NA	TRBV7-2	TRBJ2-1	ASSSGLRPNEQF
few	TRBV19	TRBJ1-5	ASSIDLDQPQH
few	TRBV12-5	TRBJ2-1	ASARSHYEQF
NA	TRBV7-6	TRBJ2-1	ASSLVNNEQF
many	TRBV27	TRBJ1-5	ASSLSGGPQH
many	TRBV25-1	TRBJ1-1	ASSGGLLRHTEAF
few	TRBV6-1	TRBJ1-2	ASSEVLPRQGAGYGYT
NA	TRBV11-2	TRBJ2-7	ASSREVWGYEQY
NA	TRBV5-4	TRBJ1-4	ASSLQGVEEKLF
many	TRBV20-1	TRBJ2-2	SARDPSSAGELF
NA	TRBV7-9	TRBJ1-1	ASRHTDRVLWNTEAF
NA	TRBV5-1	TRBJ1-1	ASSLEEGWTEAF
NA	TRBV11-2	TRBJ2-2	ASSQGAGGTGELF
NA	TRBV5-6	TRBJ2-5	ASSYQDGGETQY
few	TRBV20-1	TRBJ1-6	SARDRRVAVWPLH
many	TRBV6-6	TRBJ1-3	ASSYTGSGNTIY
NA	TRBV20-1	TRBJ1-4	SARVETGHEKLF
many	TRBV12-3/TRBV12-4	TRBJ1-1	ASSLRAGNTEAF
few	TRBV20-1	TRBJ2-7	SARGPGTYEQY
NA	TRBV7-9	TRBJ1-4	ASSFLQNEKLF
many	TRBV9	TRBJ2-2	ASSVASTGNTGELF
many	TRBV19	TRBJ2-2	ASASPNTGELF
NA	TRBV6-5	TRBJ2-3	ASSIGLHKTDTQY
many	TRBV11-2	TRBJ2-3	ASSLVGGTDTDTQY
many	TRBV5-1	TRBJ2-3	ASSLSAGGFTDTQY
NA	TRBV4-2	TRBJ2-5	ASSQDSGGKRETQY
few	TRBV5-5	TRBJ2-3	ASRITALNTDTQY
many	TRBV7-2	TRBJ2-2	ASSLVGSSNTGELF
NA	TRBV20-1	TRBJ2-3	SANSGNTDTQY
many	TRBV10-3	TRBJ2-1	AIGNLAGGDNEQF
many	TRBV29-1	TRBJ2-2	SASRAATGELF
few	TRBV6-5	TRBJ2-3	ASTSAGDTDTQY
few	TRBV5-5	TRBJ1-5	ASSLLTGGDSNQPQH
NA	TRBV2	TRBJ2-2	ASSGQYSNTGELF